This T cell receptor (beta chain) came from a study of OX40 agonist ivuxolimab in advanced cancers. TCRdb's table, derived via immunoSEQ multiplex PCR, lists solely in-frame clones and lacks some. Among 50,000 to 85,000 clones, less than 90% were seen once, and the ten largest hold roughly 2.5%. The trim removed 2 bases at V and 9 bases at J, leaving 5 bases unmatched. This CDR3 comprises 15 residues. Germline V lookup: CDR1 MNHEY, CDR2 SMNVEV (reference sequence). Notes on the study in general: On average, CD8+ T cells had more expanded clones than CD4+.

A single count supports this clone. Its antigen is unknown. No patient had autoimmune disease or received systemic immunosuppression. The material was CD4+ or CD8+ T cells sorted from blood, obtained in a trial of the OX40 agonist ivuxolimab. The J gene is TRBJ2-2, the V gene TRBV27, with TRBD2 identical over 11 bases. This clonotype was obtained from an adult with an advanced solid tumor such as melanoma, head and neck, liver or kidney cancer. The CDR3 DNA is TGTGCCAGCAGTTTACGACTAGCGGGAAGCCGGGAGCTGTTTTTT. Its protein is CASSLRLAGSRELFF.